These T cell receptor beta chains were read from a single sample in a study of shared clonotypes between healthy human individuals. The repertoire was sequenced with immunoSEQ multiplex PCR; TCRdb's copy has only in-frame clones and lacks some. Among 2 million to 2.5 million clones, around 90% were seen once, and the ten largest hold approximately 0.39%. Input material: naive CD4+ T cells from PBMCs. The source is a man between 18 and 29 years old in good health. Some clones in this sample may be carry-over from other donors' samples. CDR3s include the opening cysteine and the closing phenylalanine or tryptophan. Each record gives: V gene, clone size, D gene, CDR3 length, J gene, CDR3 DNA, CDR3 protein. D genes are given only for firm matches. Rows give clone size only sometimes, using once, few, many, or a class for an expanded clone.

TRBV18	NA	NA	15	TRBJ2-5	TGTGCCAGCTCACCACACACAGGGGGGGAAGAGACCCAGTACTTC	CASSPHTGGEETQYF
TRBV6-1	once	NA	11	TRBJ2-7	TGTGCCAGCACTAGTAGCACCGAGCAGTACTTC	CASTSSTEQYF
TRBV7-9	NA	TRBD1	14	TRBJ1-4	TGTGCCAGCAGCACGACAGGGAGGAGTGAAAAACTGTTTTTT	CASSTTGRSEKLFF
TRBV27	once	NA	15	TRBJ1-2	TGTGCCAGCAGTTTAGTGCAGACCCTAAACTATGGCTACACCTTC	CASSLVQTLNYGYTF
TRBV9	NA	TRBD2	17	TRBJ2-1	TGTGCCAGCAGCGTTCGACTAGCGGGAAGCTCCTACAATGAGCAGTTCTTC	CASSVRLAGSSYNEQFF
TRBV28	NA	TRBD1	15	TRBJ1-2	TGTGCCAGCAGTGGCCCCGGGGACAGGGACTATGGCTACACCTTC	CASSGPGDRDYGYTF
TRBV7-9	NA	NA	16	TRBJ2-3	TGTGCCAGCAGCCTGCGGCTAGCCTTATACACAGATACGCAGTATTTT	CASSLRLALYTDTQYF
TRBV5-1	NA	TRBD2	17	TRBJ2-7	TGCGCCAGCAGCTTGGGAAGTCTAGCGGACCGCTCCTACGAGCAGTACTTC	CASSLGSLADRSYEQYF
TRBV6-5	NA	TRBD1	12	TRBJ2-1	TGTGCCAGCACCTCAACAGGGGATGAGCAGTTCTTC	CASTSTGDEQFF
TRBV7-8	NA	TRBD2	20	TRBJ2-2	TGTGCCAGCAGCTTACGACGATATAGCGGGAGAGGCCCTAGGACCGGGGAGCTGTTTTTT	CASSLRRYSGRGPRTGELFF
TRBV5-6	NA	NA	16	TRBJ1-1	TGTGCCAGCAGCTTGGCATTTGACCCCCCCGACACTGAAGCTTTCTTT	CASSLAFDPPDTEAFF
TRBV28	NA	NA	15	TRBJ2-1	TGTGCCAGCAGACCCGGCGACTACCTCTACAATGAGCAGTTCTTC	CASRPGDYLYNEQFF
TRBV29-1	NA	TRBD1	12	TRBJ1-1	TGCAGCGTTGGACAGGGAATAACTGAAGCTTTCTTT	CSVGQGITEAFF
TRBV28	NA	TRBD2	15	TRBJ2-7	TGTGCCAGCAGTTCCCCTTCGGGCGGGAGGTACGAGCAGTACTTC	CASSSPSGGRYEQYF
TRBV5-1	NA	TRBD1	16	TRBJ1-2	TGCGCCAGCAGCTTGTTTGGGACAGGGGTTAACTATGGCTACACCTTC	CASSLFGTGVNYGYTF
TRBV5-1	NA	NA	16	TRBJ2-7	TGCGCCAGCAGCTTGGGGCTTCTAGCGCTCTCCTACGAGCAGTACTTC	CASSLGLLALSYEQYF
TRBV5-4	once	NA	15	TRBJ2-1	TGTGCCAGCAGCTTGGCTAGCGTTTCCTACAATGAGCAGTTCTTC	CASSLASVSYNEQFF
TRBV10-3	NA	NA	13	TRBJ1-2	TGTGCCAGCGCACAGGTCTCCGGGTGGGGCTACACCTTC	CASAQVSGWGYTF
TRBV5-1	NA	NA	13	TRBJ2-1	TGCGCCAGCACCCTTGGAGCTGCGGATGAGCAGTTCTTC	CASTLGAADEQFF
TRBV19	NA	NA	15	TRBJ2-1	TGTGCCAGTAGACCAACAGGGAGCTCCTACAATGAGCAGTTCTTC	CASRPTGSSYNEQFF
TRBV7-8	NA	NA	13	TRBJ2-3	TGTGCCAGCAGCTTGGCGGGCGCAGATACGCAGTATTTT	CASSLAGADTQYF
TRBV5-1	NA	TRBD2	15	TRBJ2-5	TGCGCCAGCAGCTTGGAAGGCGGGAGCGTAGAGACCCAGTACTTC	CASSLEGGSVETQYF
TRBV9	NA	NA	17	TRBJ1-3	TGTGCCAGCAGCGAGACAGCCGGGACTGTGGCAAGAAACACCATATATTTT	CASSETAGTVARNTIYF
TRBV19	NA	NA	15	TRBJ2-1	TGTGCCAGTAGTAAAGTCGCCCAGCAATACAATGAGCAGTTCTTC	CASSKVAQQYNEQFF
TRBV7-9	NA	TRBD2	18	TRBJ2-3	TGTGCCAGCAGCTTAGGGGCGGGAGGCCCGAGCTTCTCAGATACGCAGTATTTT	CASSLGAGGPSFSDTQYF
TRBV28	once	TRBD1	15	TRBJ2-7	TGTGCCAGCAACTATCAGGGACAGGGCCTCTACGAGCAGTACTTC	CASNYQGQGLYEQYF
TRBV11-3	NA	TRBD2	15	TRBJ2-3	TGTGCCAGCAGCACGGGACTAGCGGGCACAGATACGCAGTATTTT	CASSTGLAGTDTQYF
TRBV6-5	NA	TRBD1	15	TRBJ2-4	TGTGCCAGCAGCTCTAGGGGGCTAGCCAAAAACATTCAGTACTTC	CASSSRGLAKNIQYF
TRBV9	NA	NA	14	TRBJ2-7	TGTGCCAGCAGCGGGCGACAGGAAGCCTACGAGCAGTACTTC	CASSGRQEAYEQYF
TRBV6-1	NA	NA	15	TRBJ1-5	TGTGCCAGCAGTTTACCCAGACAGAACAATCAGCCCCAGCATTTT	CASSLPRQNNQPQHF
TRBV18	NA	NA	16	TRBJ1-5	TGTGCCAGCTCACCGGCCGGGCCGTTCGTCGATCAGCCCCAGCATTTT	CASSPAGPFVDQPQHF
TRBV5-1	NA	NA	15	TRBJ2-1	TGCGCCAGCAGCTCTGGGCAGAACTTTTACAATGAGCAGTTCTTC	CASSSGQNFYNEQFF
TRBV5-2	NA	NA	15	TRBJ1-1	TGTGCCAGCAGCCAAACGAGACAGGGTCGGACTGAAGCTTTCTTT	CASSQTRQGRTEAFF
TRBV7-3	few	TRBD1	13	TRBJ2-7	TGTGCCAGCAGCCCCCGACAGGGCTCCGAGCAGTACTTC	CASSPRQGSEQYF
TRBV5-8	NA	NA	15	TRBJ1-2	TGTGCCAGCAGCTTATTAGGGTCAGACATCTATGGCTACACCTTC	CASSLLGSDIYGYTF
TRBV7-3	NA	NA	14	TRBJ2-7	TGTGCCAGCAGCCCCGGCATAGGCTCCTACGAGCAGTACTTC	CASSPGIGSYEQYF
TRBV5-1	NA	TRBD1	16	TRBJ2-7	TGCGCCAGCAGCCTGGACCCCGGGACAGGGCTGAGCGAGCAGTACTTC	CASSLDPGTGLSEQYF
TRBV29-1	NA	NA	13	TRBJ1-4	TGCAGCGTTATCGGTCCCCCGGGGGAAAAACTGTTTTTT	CSVIGPPGEKLFF
TRBV7-8	NA	NA	16	TRBJ1-5	TGTGCCAGCAGCCATCAGTCAGCATATAGCAATCAGCCCCAGCATTTT	CASSHQSAYSNQPQHF
TRBV28	NA	TRBD1	18	TRBJ2-2	TGTGCCAGCAGTTTCCCCTACCGGGACAGGCGATGGACCGGGGAGCTGTTTTTT	CASSFPYRDRRWTGELFF